The clone carrying this T cell receptor beta chain was observed a few times. Antigen unknown. Axillary draining lymph nodes of breast cancer patients supplied the node samples. These data come from a study of breast tumors, draining lymph nodes, adjacent tissues. Findings and limits, study-wide: Data only fit, rather than demonstrated, lymph node origin of most tumor T cells. Tumor repertoires ranked between lymph nodes and nontumor tissue in diversity, with V and J gene preferences.

Each CDR3 protein is one row after TCRdb ran MiXCR on the multiplex PCR reads. The data show about 200,000 distinct CDR3 sequences, roughly 31% seen once. Trimming cost V 4 bases and J 9 bases; bases outside gene matches: 15. This CDR3 comprises 16 residues. The V gene's germline CDR1 is LGHDT and CDR2 YNNKEL (reference sequence). The chain uses TRBV3-1 and TRBJ2-1; 7 nucleotides agree with TRBD2. The sequencing input was axillary lymph node tissue. The receptor's source is a female donor with breast cancer. Some clones in this sample may be carry-over from other donors' samples. The CDR3: CASSPRFGGKIGEQFF. In DNA form, the CDR3 reads TGTGCCAGCAGCCCGCGTTTCGGGGGGAAGATCGGTGAGCAGTTCTTC.